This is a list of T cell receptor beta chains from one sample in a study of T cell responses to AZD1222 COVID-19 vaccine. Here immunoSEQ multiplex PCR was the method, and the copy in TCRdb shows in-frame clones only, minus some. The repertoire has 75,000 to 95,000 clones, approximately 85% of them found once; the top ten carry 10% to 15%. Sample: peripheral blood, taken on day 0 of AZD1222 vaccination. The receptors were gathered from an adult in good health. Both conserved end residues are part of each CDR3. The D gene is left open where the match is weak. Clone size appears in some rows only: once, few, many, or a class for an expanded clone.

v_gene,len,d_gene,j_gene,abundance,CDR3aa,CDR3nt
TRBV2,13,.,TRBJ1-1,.,CASNIGGDTEAFF,TGTGCCAGCAACATAGGGGGGGACACTGAAGCTTTCTTT
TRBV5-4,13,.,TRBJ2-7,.,CASSFPTDYEQYF,TGTGCCAGCAGCTTTCCAACAGACTACGAGCAGTACTTC
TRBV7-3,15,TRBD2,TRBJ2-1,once,CASSATLAGGREQFF,TGTGCCAGCAGCGCCACACTAGCGGGGGGGCGTGAGCAGTTCTTC
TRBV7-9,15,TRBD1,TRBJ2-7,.,CASSLLGQESPEQYF,TGTGCCAGCAGCCTTCTGGGACAGGAGTCCCCAGAGCAGTACTTC
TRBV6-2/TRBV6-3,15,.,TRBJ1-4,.,CASSRRTQGFEKLFF,TGTGCCAGCAGTCGTCGTACGCAGGGCTTTGAAAAACTGTTTTTT
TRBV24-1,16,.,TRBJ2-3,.,CATSGSRGAYTDTQYF,TGTGCCACCAGTGGTTCCCGGGGGGCCTACACAGATACGCAGTATTTT
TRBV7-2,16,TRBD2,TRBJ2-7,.,CASSLSATSGGYEQYF,TGTGCCAGCAGCTTGTCCGCAACTAGCGGGGGCTACGAGCAGTACTTC
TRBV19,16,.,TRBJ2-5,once,CASTSGWGAEGETQYF,TGTGCCAGTACCTCAGGATGGGGGGCTGAGGGGGAGACCCAGTACTTC
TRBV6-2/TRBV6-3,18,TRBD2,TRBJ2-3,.,CASSLTSGGARDSDTQYF,TGTGCCAGCAGTTTGACTAGCGGGGGGGCCAGGGATTCAGATACGCAGTATTTT
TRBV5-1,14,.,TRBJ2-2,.,CASSVGQNTGELFF,TGCGCCAGCAGCGTCGGACAGAACACCGGGGAGCTGTTTTTT
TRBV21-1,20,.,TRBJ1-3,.,CASSKLGLGGRFTSGNTIYF,TGTGCCAGCAGCAAATTGGGTCTTGGAGGGCGGTTTACCTCTGGAAACACCATATATTTT
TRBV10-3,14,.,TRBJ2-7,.,CAISEADGWSEQYF,TGTGCCATCAGTGAGGCGGACGGATGGTCCGAGCAGTACTTC
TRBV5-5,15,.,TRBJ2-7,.,CASSWGRQAYYEQYF,TGTGCCAGCAGTTGGGGCCGACAGGCCTACTACGAGCAGTACTTC
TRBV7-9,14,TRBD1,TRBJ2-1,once,CASSQWTGANEQFF,TGTGCCAGCAGCCAATGGACAGGGGCCAATGAGCAGTTCTTC
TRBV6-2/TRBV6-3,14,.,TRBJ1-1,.,CASSYRGEDTEAFF,TGTGCCAGCAGTTACAGGGGGGAGGATACTGAAGCTTTCTTT
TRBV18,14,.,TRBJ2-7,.,CASSPDGLSYEQYF,TGTGCCAGCTCACCCGACGGGTTATCCTACGAGCAGTACTTC
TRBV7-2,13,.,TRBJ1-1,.,CASSFISDTEAFF,TGTGCCAGCAGCTTTATTAGCGACACTGAAGCTTTCTTT
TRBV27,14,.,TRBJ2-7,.,CASSLTYETYEQYF,TGTGCCAGCAGTTTAACCTACGAGACCTACGAGCAGTACTTC
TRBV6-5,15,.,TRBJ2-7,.,CASSYSEVRSYEQYF,TGTGCCAGCAGTTACTCAGAGGTTCGGTCCTACGAGCAGTACTTC
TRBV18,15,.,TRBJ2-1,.,CASSSPLSSYNEQFF,TGTGCCAGCTCATCCCCATTAAGCTCCTACAATGAGCAGTTCTTC
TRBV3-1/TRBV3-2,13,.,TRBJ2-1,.,CASSQAGEAEQFF,TGTGCCAGCAGCCAAGCTGGGGAAGCTGAGCAGTTCTTC
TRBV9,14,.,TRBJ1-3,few,CASSGYYSGNTIYF,TGTGCCAGCAGCGGTTATTACTCTGGAAACACCATATATTTT
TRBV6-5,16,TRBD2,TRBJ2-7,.,CASSYSAGGPVYEQYF,TGTGCCAGCAGTTACTCAGCGGGGGGGCCGGTGTACGAGCAGTACTTC
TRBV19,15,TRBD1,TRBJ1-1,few,CASSMDREGNTEAFF,TGTGCCAGTAGTATGGACAGGGAGGGGAACACTGAAGCTTTCTTT
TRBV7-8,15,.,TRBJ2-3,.,CASSLEGRSTDTQYF,TGTGCCAGCAGCTTAGAGGGCCGGAGCACAGATACGCAGTATTTT
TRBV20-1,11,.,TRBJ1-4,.,CSARGTPKLFF,TGCAGTGCTAGAGGGACACCTAAACTGTTTTTT
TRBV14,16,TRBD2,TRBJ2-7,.,CASSQDRRGGLYEQYF,TGTGCCAGCAGCCAAGACCGGCGGGGGGGCCTCTACGAGCAGTACTTC
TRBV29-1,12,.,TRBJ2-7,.,CSVGPEDREQYF,TGCAGCGTTGGTCCTGAAGACAGGGAGCAGTACTTC
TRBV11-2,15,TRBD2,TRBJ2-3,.,CASSASGSSTDTQYF,TGTGCCAGCAGCGCTAGCGGGTCCAGCACAGATACGCAGTATTTT
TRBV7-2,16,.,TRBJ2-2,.,CASSPFRPFSGGELFF,TGTGCCAGCAGCCCTTTCCGTCCCTTCTCAGGGGGGGAGCTGTTTTTT
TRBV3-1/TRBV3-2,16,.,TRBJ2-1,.,CASSQDEGIGNNEQFF,TGTGCCAGCAGCCAAGATGAAGGGATCGGGAACAATGAGCAGTTCTTC
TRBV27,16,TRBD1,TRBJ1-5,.,CASRTTGREGNQPQHF,TGTGCCAGCAGGACGACAGGGCGAGAGGGCAATCAGCCCCAGCATTTT
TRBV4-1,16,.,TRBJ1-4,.,CASSQEGRATNEKLFF,TGCGCCAGCAGCCAAGAAGGCAGGGCAACTAATGAAAAACTGTTTTTT
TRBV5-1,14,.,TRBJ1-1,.,CASSKAFMNTEAFF,TGCGCCAGCAGCAAGGCTTTTATGAACACTGAAGCTTTCTTT
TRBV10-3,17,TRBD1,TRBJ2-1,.,CAISVGTGGAGINEQFF,TGTGCCATCAGTGTTGGGACAGGGGGCGCCGGTATCAATGAGCAGTTCTTC
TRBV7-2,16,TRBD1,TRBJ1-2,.,CASSSQPDRVSYGYTF,TGTGCCAGCAGCTCCCAACCGGACAGGGTGAGCTATGGCTACACCTTC
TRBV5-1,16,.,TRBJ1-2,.,CASSIGQGGRGYGYTF,TGCGCCAGCAGCATTGGACAAGGGGGGAGAGGCTATGGCTACACCTTC
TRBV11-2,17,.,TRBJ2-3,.,CASSLDSPQSGTDTQYF,TGTGCCAGCAGCTTAGATTCTCCCCAGTCGGGCACAGATACGCAGTATTTT
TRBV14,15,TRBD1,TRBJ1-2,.,CASSSRDRRRYGYTF,TGTGCCAGCAGCTCCCGGGACAGGAGACGCTATGGCTACACCTTC
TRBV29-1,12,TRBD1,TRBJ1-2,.,CSVSTGGAFITF,TGCAGCGTCAGTACAGGGGGCGCTTTTATCACCTTC
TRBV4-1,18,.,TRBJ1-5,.,CASSQDSADQISNQPQHF,TGCGCCAGCAGCCAAGATAGCGCAGACCAGATTAGCAATCAGCCCCAGCATTTT
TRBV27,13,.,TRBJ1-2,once,CASSSADVYGYTF,TGTGCCAGCAGTTCGGCGGACGTCTATGGCTACACCTTC
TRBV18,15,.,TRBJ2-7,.,CASSATGARTYEQYF,TGTGCCAGCTCTGCTACCGGAGCCAGGACCTACGAGCAGTACTTC
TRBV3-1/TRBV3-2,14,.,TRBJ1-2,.,CASSQEGIQYGYTF,TGTGCCAGCAGCCAAGAGGGAATCCAGTATGGCTACACCTTC
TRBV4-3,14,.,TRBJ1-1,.,CASSQEGLQGEAFF,TGCGCCAGCAGCCAAGAGGGTCTTCAGGGTGAAGCTTTCTTT
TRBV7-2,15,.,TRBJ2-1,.,CASGPGGYYYNEQFF,TGTGCCAGCGGGCCAGGAGGGTACTATTACAATGAGCAGTTCTTC